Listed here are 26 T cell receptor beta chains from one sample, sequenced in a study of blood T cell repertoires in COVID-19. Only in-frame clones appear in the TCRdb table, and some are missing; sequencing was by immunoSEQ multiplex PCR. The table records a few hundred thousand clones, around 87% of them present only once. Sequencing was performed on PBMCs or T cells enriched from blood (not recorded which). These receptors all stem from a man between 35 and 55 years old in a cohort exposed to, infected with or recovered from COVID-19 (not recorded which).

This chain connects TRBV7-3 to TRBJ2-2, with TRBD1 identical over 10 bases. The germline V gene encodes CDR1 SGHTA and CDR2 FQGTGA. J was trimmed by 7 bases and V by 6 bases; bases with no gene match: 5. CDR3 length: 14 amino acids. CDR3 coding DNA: TGTGCCAGCAGGGACAGGGGGAACGGCGGGGAGCTGTTTTTT. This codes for CASRDRGNGGELFF.

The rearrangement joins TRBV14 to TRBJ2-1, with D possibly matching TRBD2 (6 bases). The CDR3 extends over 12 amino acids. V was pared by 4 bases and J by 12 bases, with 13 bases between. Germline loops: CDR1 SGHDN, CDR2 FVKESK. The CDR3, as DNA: TGTGCCAGCAGCCTCGGGGGTGGTCGGCAGTTCTTC. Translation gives CASSLGGGRQFF.

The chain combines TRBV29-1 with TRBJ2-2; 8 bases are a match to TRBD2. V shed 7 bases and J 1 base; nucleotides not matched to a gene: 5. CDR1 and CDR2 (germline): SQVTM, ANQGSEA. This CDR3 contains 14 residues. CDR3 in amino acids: CSGRTSGNTGELFF. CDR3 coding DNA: TGCAGCGGTCGTACTAGCGGGAACACCGGGGAGCTGTTTTTT.

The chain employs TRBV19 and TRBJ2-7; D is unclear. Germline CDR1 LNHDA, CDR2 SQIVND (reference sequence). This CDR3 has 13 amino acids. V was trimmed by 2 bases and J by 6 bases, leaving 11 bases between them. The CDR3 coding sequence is TGTGCCAGTAGTATAAACTCTTTTGGCGAGCAGTACTTC. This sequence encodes CASSINSFGEQYF.

The CDR3 here is CSASMSGRDDTGELFF. In nucleotides, the CDR3 is TGCAGTGCTAGTATGAGCGGGAGGGATGACACCGGGGAGCTGTTTTTT. The chain carries TRBV20-1 and TRBJ2-2, with TRBD2 matching 10 bases. The germline V gene has CDR1 DFQATT and CDR2 SNEGSKA (reference sequence). With V trimmed by 3 bases and J by 3 bases, 7 bases remained unmatched. This CDR3 contains 16 residues.

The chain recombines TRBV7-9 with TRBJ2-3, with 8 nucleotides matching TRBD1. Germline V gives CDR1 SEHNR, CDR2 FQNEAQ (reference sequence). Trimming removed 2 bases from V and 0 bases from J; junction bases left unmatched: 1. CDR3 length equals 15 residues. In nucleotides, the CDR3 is TGTGCCAGCAGCTTAACAGGGGGTAGCACAGATACGCAGTATTTT. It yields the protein CASSLTGGSTDTQYF.

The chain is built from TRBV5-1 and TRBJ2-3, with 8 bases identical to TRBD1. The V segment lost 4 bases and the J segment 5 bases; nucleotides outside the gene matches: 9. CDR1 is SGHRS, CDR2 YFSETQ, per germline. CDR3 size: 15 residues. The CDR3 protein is CASSLQQGVGDTQYF. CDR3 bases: TGCGCCAGCAGCCTACAACAGGGGGTTGGAGATACGCAGTATTTT. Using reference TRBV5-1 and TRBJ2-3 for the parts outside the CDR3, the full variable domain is KAGVTQTPRYLIKTRGQQVTLSCSPISGHRSVSWYQQTPGQGLQFLFEYFSETQRNKGNFPGRFSGRQFSNSRSEMNVSTLELGDSALYLCASSLQQGVGDTQYFGPGTRLTVL.

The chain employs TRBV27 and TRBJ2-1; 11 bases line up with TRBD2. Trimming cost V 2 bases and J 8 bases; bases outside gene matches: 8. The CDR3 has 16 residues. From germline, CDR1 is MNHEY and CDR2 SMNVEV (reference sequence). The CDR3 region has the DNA TGTGCCAGCAGTTTAGTAGCGGGAGGGCCAAGGGATGAGCAGTTCTTC. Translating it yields CASSLVAGGPRDEQFF.

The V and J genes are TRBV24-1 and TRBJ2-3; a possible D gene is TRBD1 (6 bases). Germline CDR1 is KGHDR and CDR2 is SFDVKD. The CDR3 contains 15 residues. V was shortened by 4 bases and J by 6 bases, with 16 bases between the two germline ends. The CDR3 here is CATSDTGHQGDTQYF. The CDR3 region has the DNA TGTGCCACCAGTGACACGGGACATCAGGGGGATACGCAGTATTTT.

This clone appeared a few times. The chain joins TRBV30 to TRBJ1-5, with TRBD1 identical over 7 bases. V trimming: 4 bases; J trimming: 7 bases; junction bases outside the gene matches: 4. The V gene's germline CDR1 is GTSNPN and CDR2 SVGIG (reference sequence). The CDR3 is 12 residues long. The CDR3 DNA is TGTGCCTGGAACAGGGGAAGACAGCCCCAGCATTTT. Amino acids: CAWNRGRQPQHF.

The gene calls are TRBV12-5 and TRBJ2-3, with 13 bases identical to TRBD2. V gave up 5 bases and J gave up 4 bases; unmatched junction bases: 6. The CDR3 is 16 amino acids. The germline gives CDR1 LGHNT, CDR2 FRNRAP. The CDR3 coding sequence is TGTGCTAGTGGTAGCGGACTAGCGGGAGTAGCAGATACGCAGTATTTT. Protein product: CASGSGLAGVADTQYF. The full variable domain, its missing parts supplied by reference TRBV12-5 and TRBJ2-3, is DARVTQTPRHKVTEMGQEVTMRCQPILGHNTVFWYRQTMMQGLELLAYFRNRAPLDDSGMPKDRFSAEMPDATLATLKIQPSEPRDSAVYFCASGSGLAGVADTQYFGPGTRLTVL.

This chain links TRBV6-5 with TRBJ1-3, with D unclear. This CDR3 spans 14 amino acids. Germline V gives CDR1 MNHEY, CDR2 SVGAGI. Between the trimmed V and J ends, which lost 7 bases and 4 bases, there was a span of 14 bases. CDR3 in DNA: TGTGCCAGCAACCGAGACTTCCTCGGAAACACCATATATTTT. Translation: CASNRDFLGNTIYF.

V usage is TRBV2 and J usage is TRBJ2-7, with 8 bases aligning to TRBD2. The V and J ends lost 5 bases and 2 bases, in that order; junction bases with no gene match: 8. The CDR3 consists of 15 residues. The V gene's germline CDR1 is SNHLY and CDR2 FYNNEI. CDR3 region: CASSRTGTRTYEQYF. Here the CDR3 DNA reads TGTGCCAGCAGTCGAACCGGGACTAGAACCTACGAGCAGTACTTC.

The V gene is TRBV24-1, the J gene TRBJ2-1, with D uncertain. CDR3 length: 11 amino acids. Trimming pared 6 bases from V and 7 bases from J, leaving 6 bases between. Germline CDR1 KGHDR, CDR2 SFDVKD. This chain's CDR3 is CATSRVNEQFF. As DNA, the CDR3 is TGTGCCACCAGTCGGGTTAATGAGCAGTTCTTC.

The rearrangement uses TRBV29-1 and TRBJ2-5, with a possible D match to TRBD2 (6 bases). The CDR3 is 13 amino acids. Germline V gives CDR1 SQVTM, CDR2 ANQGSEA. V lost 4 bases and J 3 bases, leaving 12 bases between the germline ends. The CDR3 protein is CSVVLGGEETQYF. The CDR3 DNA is TGCAGCGTTGTATTAGGAGGGGAAGAGACCCAGTACTTC.

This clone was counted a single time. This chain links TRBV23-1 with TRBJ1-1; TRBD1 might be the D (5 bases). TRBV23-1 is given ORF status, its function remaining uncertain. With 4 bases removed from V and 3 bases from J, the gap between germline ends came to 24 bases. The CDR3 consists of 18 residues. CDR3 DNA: TGCGCCAGCAGTCTCCTGGCAGGGTCGGGGGGGAATCACACTGAAGCTTTCTTT. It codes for CASSLLAGSGGNHTEAFF.

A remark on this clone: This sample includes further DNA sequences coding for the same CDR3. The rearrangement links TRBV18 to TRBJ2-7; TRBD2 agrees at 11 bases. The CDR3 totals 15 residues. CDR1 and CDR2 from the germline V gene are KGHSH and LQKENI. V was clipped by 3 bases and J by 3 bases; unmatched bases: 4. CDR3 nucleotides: TGTGCCAGCTCACCGCCGGGACTAGCGGACTACGAGCAGTACTTC. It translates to CASSPPGLADYEQYF. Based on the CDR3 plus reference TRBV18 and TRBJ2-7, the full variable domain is NAGVMQNPRHLVRRRGQEARLRCSPMKGHSHVYWYRQLPEEGLKFMVYLQKENIIDESGMPKERFSAEFPKEGPSILRIQQVVRGDSAAYFCASSPPGLADYEQYFGPGTRLTVT.

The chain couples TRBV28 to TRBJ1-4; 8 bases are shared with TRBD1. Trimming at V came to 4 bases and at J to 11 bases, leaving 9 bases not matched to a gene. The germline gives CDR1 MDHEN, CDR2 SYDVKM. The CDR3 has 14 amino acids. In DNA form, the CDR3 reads TGTGCCAGCAGTTCCCAGGGGGCGCGGAGGAAACTGTTTTTT. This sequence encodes CASSSQGARRKLFF. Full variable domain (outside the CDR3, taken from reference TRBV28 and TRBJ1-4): DVKVTQSSRYLVKRTGEKVFLECVQDMDHENMFWYRQDPGLGLRLIYFSYDVKMKEKGDIPEGYSVSREKKERFSLILESASTNQTSMYLCASSSQGARRKLFFGSGTQLSVL.

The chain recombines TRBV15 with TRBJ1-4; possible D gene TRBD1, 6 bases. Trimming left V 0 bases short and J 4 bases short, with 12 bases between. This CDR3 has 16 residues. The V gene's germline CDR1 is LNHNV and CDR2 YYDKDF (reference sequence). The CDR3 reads CATSRDLTGLNEKLFF. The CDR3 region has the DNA TGTGCCACCAGCAGAGATTTAACAGGGCTTAATGAAAAACTGTTTTTT. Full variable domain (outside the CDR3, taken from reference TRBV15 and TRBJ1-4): DAMVIQNPRYQVTQFGKPVTLSCSQTLNHNVMYWYQQKSSQAPKLLFHYYDKDFNNEADTPDNFQSRRPNTSFCFLDIRSPGLGDTAMYLCATSRDLTGLNEKLFFGSGTQLSVL.

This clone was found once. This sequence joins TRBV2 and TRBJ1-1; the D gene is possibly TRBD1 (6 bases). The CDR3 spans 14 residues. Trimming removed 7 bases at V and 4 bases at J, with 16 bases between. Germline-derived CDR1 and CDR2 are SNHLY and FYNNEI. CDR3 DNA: TGTGCCAGCAAAGGACGGGAAGGGGGCACTGAAGCTTTCTTT. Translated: CASKGREGGTEAFF.

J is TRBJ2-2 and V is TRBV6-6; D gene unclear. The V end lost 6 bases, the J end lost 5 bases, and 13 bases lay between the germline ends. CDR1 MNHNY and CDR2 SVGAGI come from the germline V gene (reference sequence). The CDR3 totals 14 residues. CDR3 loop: CASSLLPTTGELFF. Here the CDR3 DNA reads TGTGCCAGCAGCTTACTTCCGACAACCGGGGAGCTGTTTTTT.

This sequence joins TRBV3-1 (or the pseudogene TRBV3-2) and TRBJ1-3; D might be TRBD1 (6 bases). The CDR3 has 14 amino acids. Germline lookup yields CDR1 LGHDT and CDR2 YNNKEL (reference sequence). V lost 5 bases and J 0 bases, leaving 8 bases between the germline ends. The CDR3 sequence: CASSSDSSGNTIYF. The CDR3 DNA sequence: TGTGCCAGCAGCTCGGACAGCTCTGGAAACACCATATATTTT.

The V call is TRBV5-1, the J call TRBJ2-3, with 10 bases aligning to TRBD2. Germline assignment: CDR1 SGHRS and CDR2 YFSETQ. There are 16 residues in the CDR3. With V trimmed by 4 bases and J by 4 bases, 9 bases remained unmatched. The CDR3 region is CASSHEREGGSDTQYF. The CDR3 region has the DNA TGCGCCAGCAGCCATGAGCGGGAGGGCGGGTCAGATACGCAGTATTTT.

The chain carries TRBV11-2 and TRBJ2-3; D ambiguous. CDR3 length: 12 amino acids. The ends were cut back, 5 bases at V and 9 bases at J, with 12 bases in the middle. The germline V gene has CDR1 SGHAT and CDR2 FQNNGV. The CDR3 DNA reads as TGTGCCAGCAGCACCCTAGGCCAGACGCAGTATTTT. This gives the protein CASSTLGQTQYF. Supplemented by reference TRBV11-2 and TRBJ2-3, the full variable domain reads EAGVAQSPRYKIIEKRQSVAFWCNPISGHATLYWYQQILGQGPKLLIQFQNNGVVDDSQLPKDRFSAERLKGVDSTLKIQPAKLEDSAVYLCASSTLGQTQYFGPGTRLTVL.

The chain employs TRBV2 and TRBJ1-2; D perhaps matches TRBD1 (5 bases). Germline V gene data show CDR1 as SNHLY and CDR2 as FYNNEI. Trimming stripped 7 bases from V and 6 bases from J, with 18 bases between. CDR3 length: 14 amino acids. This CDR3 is CASTPTVTGDGYTF. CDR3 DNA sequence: TGTGCCAGCACCCCAACCGTCACAGGCGATGGCTACACCTTC.

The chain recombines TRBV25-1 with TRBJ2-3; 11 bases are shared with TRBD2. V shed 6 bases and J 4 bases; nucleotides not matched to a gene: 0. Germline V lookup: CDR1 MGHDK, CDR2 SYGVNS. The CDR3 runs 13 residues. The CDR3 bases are TGTGCCAGCAGACTAGCGGGGGCAGATACGCAGTATTTT. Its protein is CASRLAGADTQYF.